This T cell receptor (beta chain) derives from a study of long-term antiretroviral therapy in people with HIV. Survey-level resolution applied to immunoSEQ assay v3.0. The table came from immunoSEQ multiplex PCR; TCRdb's copy has only in-frame clones and leaves some out. The sample yields some 15,000 clones, 70% to 85% seen once. The CDR3 sequence is 13 residues long. Germline loops: CDR1 MNHEY, CDR2 SMNVEV (reference sequence). V lost 3 bases and J lost 2, with 5 bases in between. This chain connects TRBV27 to TRBJ2-1; D is perhaps TRBD2 (5 bases). Material: unsorted PBMCs, obtained 0.4 years after starting antiretroviral therapy. The source is a man between 25 and 39 years old with HIV. CDR3 DNA sequence: TGTGCCAGCAGTTTGGAGGCCTACAATGAGCAGTTCTTC. This translates into CASSLEAYNEQFF.